These T cell receptor beta chains were read from a single sample in a study of blood T cell repertoires in COVID-19. TCRdb's copy holds only in-frame clones and misses some; the assay was immunoSEQ multiplex PCR. The sample yields 400,000 to 450,000 clones, over 75% seen once. Sequences were obtained from PBMCs or T cells enriched from blood (not recorded which). Receptors were obtained from a man aged 30-40 years who had recovered from COVID-19. Both conserved end residues are trimmed from each CDR3.

j_gene: TRBJ2-1
v_gene: TRBV7-3
CDR3aa: ASSLTLRGEQF

j_gene: TRBJ2-7
v_gene: TRBV11-2
CDR3aa: ASSLERTYEQY

j_gene: TRBJ1-5
v_gene: TRBV2
CDR3aa: ASDGQGLSNQPQH

j_gene: TRBJ2-1
v_gene: TRBV5-1
CDR3aa: ASSPVPISSGGRDEQF

j_gene: TRBJ1-2
v_gene: TRBV11-2
CDR3aa: ASSRPDRTYGYT

j_gene: TRBJ1-4
v_gene: TRBV3-1/TRBV3-2
CDR3aa: ASSQVAEKLF

j_gene: TRBJ1-2
v_gene: TRBV5-4
CDR3aa: ASTKGQEGGYGYT

j_gene: TRBJ2-3
v_gene: TRBV28
CDR3aa: ASSYTGTGGGDTQY

j_gene: TRBJ2-3
v_gene: TRBV5-1
CDR3aa: ASSSGTSGRADTQY

j_gene: TRBJ2-7
v_gene: TRBV29-1
CDR3aa: SVWEGGYEQY

j_gene: TRBJ1-1
v_gene: TRBV28
CDR3aa: ASSRPGQGFTEAF

j_gene: TRBJ1-5
v_gene: TRBV6-5
CDR3aa: ASSFQGWDQPQH

j_gene: TRBJ2-7
v_gene: TRBV30
CDR3aa: AWSVGLAGYEQY

j_gene: TRBJ2-2
v_gene: TRBV4-1
CDR3aa: ASSYGTGGNTGELF

j_gene: TRBJ2-1
v_gene: TRBV24-1
CDR3aa: ATSDPSLSAGEISSYNEQF

j_gene: TRBJ1-4
v_gene: TRBV4-1
CDR3aa: ASSLARAGGNEKLF

j_gene: TRBJ2-5
v_gene: TRBV2
CDR3aa: ASSWVAAETQY

j_gene: TRBJ1-6
v_gene: TRBV2
CDR3aa: ASSEGQGYSPLH

j_gene: TRBJ1-2
v_gene: TRBV5-1
CDR3aa: ASSFSGGDGYT

j_gene: TRBJ2-7
v_gene: TRBV19
CDR3aa: ASSKIPGQGSYEQY

j_gene: TRBJ1-5
v_gene: TRBV6-4
CDR3aa: ASSAGLRQPQH

j_gene: TRBJ2-3
v_gene: TRBV27
CDR3aa: ASSLDRWSGGFPDTQY

j_gene: TRBJ1-5
v_gene: TRBV12-5
CDR3aa: ASGTGQKPNQPQH

j_gene: TRBJ2-6
v_gene: TRBV19
CDR3aa: ATQPTWANVLT

j_gene: TRBJ1-1
v_gene: TRBV7-9
CDR3aa: ASSLGEQAF